Below are 32 T cell receptor beta chains sequenced from a single sample in a study of CD8 T cells in ankylosing spondylitis. From the 5' RACE reads, TCRdb called clonotypes with MiXCR, one entry per CDR3 protein. The table has 200,000 to 250,000 distinct CDR3 sequences, 30% to 35% seen once. What was sequenced was blood, either unsorted or a sorted T cell fraction (not recorded which). Source of these receptors: a male donor with ankylosing spondylitis or in good health (not recorded which).

This clonotype was found a few times. This chain joins TRBV20-1 and TRBJ2-1; the match to TRBD2 covers 10 bases. Germline assignment: CDR1 DFQATT and CDR2 SNEGSKA (reference sequence). V lost 3 bases, J lost 5 bases, and 10 bases stayed unmatched. The CDR3 is 16 amino acids. The CDR3 reads CSASAPRAGGNNEQFF. The CDR3 DNA reads TGCAGTGCTAGTGCCCCCCGAGCGGGGGGGAACAATGAGCAGTTCTTC.

This chain uses TRBV20-1 with TRBJ1-1; D might be TRBD1 (5 bases). The CDR3 extends over 14 amino acids. V lost 6 bases and J lost 4, with 18 bases in between. The germline CDR1 and CDR2 sequences are DFQATT and SNEGSKA (reference sequence). The CDR3 region has the DNA TGCAGTGCGGGAAGGGGAGGGATAACCACTGAAGCTTTCTTT. Its protein product is CSAGRGGITTEAFF.

The chain joins TRBV5-6 to TRBJ1-2, with D unresolved. CDR1 and CDR2 (germline): SGHDT, YYEEEE. Trimming left V 2 bases short and J 3 bases short, with 14 bases between. The CDR3 has 15 amino acids. The CDR3 region has the DNA TGTGCCAGCAGCTTCGGTAGCCGGACCCACTATGGCTACACCTTC. This sequence encodes CASSFGSRTHYGYTF.

This clonotype was seen repeatedly, ten times or more. The genes are TRBV10-3 and TRBJ1-1; tentatively, D is TRBD1 (6 bases). CDR1 is ENHRY, CDR2 SYGVKD, per germline. The CDR3 spans 16 residues. The V end lost 4 bases, the J end lost 1 base, and 16 bases lay between the germline ends. CDR3 loop: CAISAYPQGQNTEAFF. In DNA form, the CDR3 reads TGTGCCATCAGTGCGTACCCCCAGGGGCAGAACACTGAAGCTTTCTTT.

The rearrangement joins TRBV29-1 to TRBJ2-2; D unresolved. The germline V gene has CDR1 SQVTM and CDR2 ANQGSEA. There are 13 residues in the CDR3. The DNA for the CDR3 is TGCACCGCGGTCCTAACGCGGACCGGGGAGCTGTTTTTT. This sequence encodes CTAVLTRTGELFF.

This clonotype came up a few times. The rearrangement joins TRBV6-1 to TRBJ2-5; the match to TRBD1 covers 12 bases. The CDR3 is made up of 16 amino acids. Germline assignment: CDR1 MNHNS and CDR2 SASEGT. Germline trimming cut 6 bases from V and 5 bases from J; bases unmatched to any gene: 10. This CDR3 reads CASRPGTGGSGETQYF. For the CDR3, the DNA is TGTGCCAGCAGACCCGGGACAGGGGGCTCGGGGGAGACCCAGTACTTC.

The rearrangement uses TRBV7-8 and TRBJ2-1; unclear D gene. Germline CDR1 SGHVS, CDR2 FQNEAQ. The CDR3 totals 12 residues. V lost 5 bases and J lost 9, with 11 bases in between. The CDR3 coding sequence is TGTGCCAGCAGCCCTATAGTATTTGAGCAGTTCTTC. Translation gives CASSPIVFEQFF.

The sample holds one count of this clonotype. CDR3 amino acids: CAWGDYIAKNIQYF. Here the CDR3 DNA reads TGTGCCTGGGGGGACTACATAGCCAAAAACATTCAGTACTTC. This chain connects TRBV30 to TRBJ2-4, with 7 bases that match TRBD2. This CDR3 region has 14 residues. Germline V gene data show CDR1 as GTSNPN and CDR2 as SVGIG (reference sequence). Trimming at V came to 5 bases and at J to 0 bases, leaving 4 bases not matched to a gene.

The sample holds a few counts of this clonotype. The chain employs TRBV6-5 and TRBJ1-1, with no clear D. Per germline, CDR1 MNHEY and CDR2 SVGAGI. V was cut by 2 bases and J by 5 bases, with 9 bases left in between. The CDR3 contains 13 residues. The CDR3 here is CASSYRTSTEAFF. The CDR3 DNA reads as TGTGCCAGCAGTTACCGGACGTCAACTGAAGCTTTCTTT.

V and J are TRBV18 and TRBJ1-5; D gene unclear. Trimming stripped 0 bases from V and 5 bases from J, with 2 bases between. Germline CDR1 and CDR2: KGHSH and LQKENI. The CDR3 extends over 12 amino acids. The DNA for the CDR3 is TGTGCCAGCTCACCACCTGATCAGCCCCAGCATTTT. Translation: CASSPPDQPQHF.

This clonotype turned up a few times. V and J are TRBV20-1 and TRBJ1-5; the match to TRBD1 covers 8 bases. V was pared by 3 bases and J by 2 bases, with 6 bases of the junction left unmatched. CDR3 length: 15 amino acids. The V gene's germline CDR1 is DFQATT and CDR2 SNEGSKA (reference sequence). CDR3 sequence: CSASLQGAGNQPQHF. For the CDR3, the DNA is TGCAGTGCTAGTCTCCAGGGGGCTGGCAATCAGCCCCAGCATTTT.

CDR3 DNA sequence: TGTGCCAGCACGGGGGGAAGCAATCAGCCCCAGCATTTT. Translated: CASTGGSNQPQHF. This chain uses TRBV12-3 or TRBV12-4 with TRBJ1-5; D is perhaps TRBD1 (5 bases). The CDR3 totals 13 residues. V was trimmed by 7 bases and J by 1 base, leaving 8 bases between them.

The chain joins TRBV28 to TRBJ2-5, with 7 bases lining up with TRBD2. Per germline, CDR1 MDHEN and CDR2 SYDVKM. The CDR3 spans 15 residues. J lost 2 bases, V lost 6 bases, and 9 bases had no gene match. The CDR3 spells CASRTQASGQETQYF. CDR3 sequence (DNA): TGTGCCAGCAGGACCCAGGCTAGCGGACAAGAGACCCAGTACTTC.

The chain joins TRBV5-1 to TRBJ1-2; 7 nucleotides align to TRBD1. The CDR3 sequence is 14 residues long. The germline CDR1 and CDR2 sequences are SGHRS and YFSETQ. V was pared by 3 bases and J by 8 bases, with 10 bases of the junction left unmatched. The CDR3 DNA reads as TGCGCCAGCAGCTCCTCCGACAGGGTGGGAGGCTACACCTTC. Its protein product is CASSSSDRVGGYTF.

This clonotype was found a few times. The chain is built from TRBV5-5 and TRBJ2-1; TRBD2 is a possible D gene (5 bases). V lost 4 bases and J lost 7, with 15 bases in between. Germline V gene sequence: CDR1 SGHKS, CDR2 YYEKEE (reference sequence). This CDR3 comprises 14 residues. The CDR3 DNA reads TGTGCCAGCAGCACCCTTACTAGGGCTAATGAGCAGTTCTTC. Translating it yields CASSTLTRANEQFF.

The V gene is TRBV6-7, the J gene TRBJ2-3; 12 bases are shared with TRBD2. TRBV6-7 carries the ORF label, with uncertain function. The J segment lost 1 base and the V segment lost 2 bases, leaving 7 bases of the junction unmatched. This CDR3 is built from 18 residues. In DNA form, the CDR3 reads TGTGCCAGCAGTTACCTTCGACTAGCGGGGGCTGGCACAGATACGCAGTATTTT. Protein sequence: CASSYLRLAGAGTDTQYF.

The table lists this clonotype with a few counts. The chain uses TRBV20-1 and TRBJ2-7; D unresolved. Germline V CDR1 and CDR2: DFQATT, SNEGSKA (reference sequence). This CDR3 contains 12 residues. V was clipped by 6 bases and J by 2 bases, with 11 bases between them. CDR3 region: CSAAERTYEQYF. In DNA, the CDR3 is TGCAGTGCCGCGGAGAGGACCTACGAGCAGTACTTC.

About this clonotype: A much more abundant neighbour one base away suggests this may be a read error. The chain links TRBV11-2 to TRBJ1-2; tentatively, D is TRBD1 (5 bases). Germline V gene lookup returns CDR1 SGHAT and CDR2 FQNNGV. The CDR3 has 12 amino acids. With 1 base removed from V and 6 bases from J, the gap between germline ends came to 6 bases. The CDR3 coding sequence is TGTGCCAGCAGCTTAGGGGGGGATGGCTACACCTTC. Its protein product is CASSLGGDGYTF.

This clonotype was found many times. The J gene is TRBJ2-7, the V gene TRBV5-6; 8 positions match TRBD1. V shed 4 bases, J shed 5 bases, and the junction held 5 bases outside the gene matches. Germline CDR1 SGHDT, CDR2 YYEEEE. This CDR3 is 13 amino acids long. The CDR3 loop is CASSPDREDEQYF. CDR3 nucleotide sequence: TGTGCCAGCAGCCCGGACAGGGAGGACGAGCAGTACTTC. Complete variable domain (other parts from reference TRBV5-6 and TRBJ2-7): DAGVTQSPTHLIKTRGQQVTLRCSPKSGHDTVSWYQQALGQGPQFIFQYYEEEERQRGNFPDRFSGHQFPNYSSELNVNALLLGDSALYLCASSPDREDEQYFGPGTRLTVT.

This clonotype was counted many times. The chain has TRBV11-1 and TRBJ1-1; TRBD1 aligns across 9 bases. CDR1 is SGHAT, CDR2 FQDESV, per germline (reference sequence). J was trimmed by 6 bases and V by 5 bases; bases with no gene match: 22. The CDR3 totals 19 residues. CDR3 nucleotide sequence: TGTGCCAGCAGCCCCCCCGCGGTGGGACAGGGCCGTGAGGGCGCTGAAGCTTTCTTT. Its protein is CASSPPAVGQGREGAEAFF.

This sequence joins TRBV20-1 and TRBJ2-7; D may be TRBD2 (5 bases). Trimming took off 4 bases at V and 6 bases at J, with 16 bases between the two ends. CDR1 DFQATT and CDR2 SNEGSKA come from the germline V gene (reference sequence). The length of the CDR3 is 13 residues. In DNA form, the CDR3 reads TGCAGTGCTATCTCCCACGTGGGGAGCGAGCAGTACTTC. Its protein product is CSAISHVGSEQYF.

The chain uses TRBV27 and TRBJ1-3, with a tentative D call TRBD1 (5 bases). Trimming removed 4 bases at V and 0 bases at J, with 25 bases between. Germline lookup yields CDR1 MNHEY and CDR2 SMNVEV (reference sequence). The CDR3 runs 20 residues. The CDR3 spells CASSCPSEGREPFSGNTIYF. CDR3 nucleotides: TGTGCCAGCAGTTGCCCATCCGAGGGGAGGGAGCCTTTCTCTGGAAACACCATATATTTT.

This clonotype was recorded at least ten times. The chain combines TRBV6-1 with TRBJ1-1, with D unclear. CDR1 and CDR2 (germline): MNHNS, SASEGT. The length of the CDR3 is 13 residues. Trimming removed 6 bases at V and 3 bases at J, with 11 bases between. CDR3 region: CASSLEMDTEAFF. The CDR3, as DNA: TGTGCCAGCAGCCTCGAGATGGACACTGAAGCTTTCTTT.

This rearrangement joins TRBV5-1 to TRBJ1-5; D is undetermined. V was cut by 4 bases and J by 0 bases, with 8 bases left in between. The CDR3 consists of 14 residues. Germline CDR1 reads SGHRS; CDR2 reads YFSETQ. In DNA, the CDR3 is TGCGCCAGCAGCATGGACGGTAGCAATCAGCCCCAGCATTTT. It translates to CASSMDGSNQPQHF.

This clonotype was seen more than once but under ten times. V and J are TRBV12-3 or TRBV12-4 and TRBJ2-2; tentatively, D is TRBD2 (5 bases). The CDR3 runs to 16 residues. V shed 6 bases and J shed 5 bases, with 19 bases lying between them. The DNA for the CDR3 is TGTGCCAGCAGCCGAACCCCTGGACGAGGGACCGGGGAGCTGTTTTTT. This gives the protein CASSRTPGRGTGELFF.

This clonotype has only a few counts. The V and J genes are TRBV7-2 and TRBJ1-2; TRBD1 aligns across 7 bases. This CDR3 spans 14 amino acids. Germline lookup yields CDR1 SGHTA and CDR2 FQGNSA. J was trimmed by 10 bases and V by 1 base; bases with no gene match: 9. CDR3: CASSLDEGAVDYTF. CDR3 nucleotides: TGTGCCAGCAGCTTAGATGAGGGGGCCGTTGACTACACCTTC.

The V call is TRBV20-1, the J call TRBJ1-5, with D perhaps matching TRBD1 (5 bases). The CDR3 extends over 15 amino acids. Trimming took off 4 bases at V and 4 bases at J, with 17 bases between the two ends. Germline V gene lookup returns CDR1 DFQATT and CDR2 SNEGSKA (reference sequence). CDR3 residues: CSANNRDRRNQPQHF. CDR3 bases: TGCAGTGCTAACAACCGGGACCGGCGGAATCAGCCCCAGCATTTT.

This clonotype was counted a few times. The rearrangement uses TRBV5-1 and TRBJ2-3; unclear D gene. The CDR3 is made up of 12 amino acids. With 7 bases removed from V and 4 bases from J, the gap between germline ends came to 10 bases. Germline V gene sequence: CDR1 SGHRS, CDR2 YFSETQ. The CDR3 DNA follows: TGCGCCAGCCCCGTCCCCGCAGATACGCAGTATTTT. Protein: CASPVPADTQYF.

This clonotype showed up many times. This CDR3 reads CASSTGRGGYTF. In DNA, the CDR3 is TGTGCCAGCAGCACCGGACGTGGTGGCTACACCTTC. V and J are TRBV7-2 and TRBJ1-2; D not certain. Trimming removed 5 bases from V and 7 bases from J, with 11 bases in between. Germline CDR1 reads SGHTA; CDR2 reads FQGNSA. This CDR3 is built from 12 residues.

This chain uses TRBV29-1 with TRBJ2-7; D might be TRBD1 or TRBD2, each matching 6 bases. CDR1 is SQVTM, CDR2 ANQGSEA, per germline. The length of the CDR3 is 16 residues. The V end lost 4 bases, the J end lost 2 bases, and 21 bases lay between the germline ends. The chain's CDR3 is CSVGAVVGGTTYEQYF. The CDR3 DNA reads TGCAGCGTTGGGGCCGTAGTTGGGGGGACAACCTACGAGCAGTACTTC.

The V call is TRBV3-2, the J call TRBJ2-5; the table's D gene call, TRBD1, was not cross checked with the DNA. TRBV3-2 is an annotated pseudogene. This CDR3 is 15 amino acids long. The CDR3 loop is CASSRDPGGRETQYF. The CDR3 nucleotides read TGTGCCAGCAGCCGTGATCCGGGGGGGCGAGAGACCCAGTACTTC.

The rearrangement uses TRBV4-2 and TRBJ1-3, with D hard to call. The germline V and J ends were trimmed by 1 base and 4 bases, with 5 bases remaining between them. This CDR3 is 13 amino acids long. CDR1 and CDR2 from the germline V gene are LGHNA and YNFKEQ. The CDR3 loop reads CASSQVPGNTIYF. The CDR3 DNA reads TGTGCCAGCAGCCAAGTCCCGGGAAACACCATATATTTT.